The 23 T cell receptor beta chains below all came from one sample that was sequenced in a study of early T cells in non-severe SARS-CoV-2 infection. In TCRdb, the 5' RACE reads were re-called with MiXCR into one record per CDR3 protein. The sample lists approximately 71,000 distinct CDR3 sequences, roughly 13% occurring once. The sequenced material came from whole blood. The source is an adult who was a healthcare worker with PCR-confirmed SARS-CoV-2 infection or an uninfected control (not recorded which).

This clonotype occurred a few times. The CDR3 region has the DNA TGTGCCAGCAGTTACGACACTTCCTACAATGAGCAGTTCTTC. Protein product: CASSYDTSYNEQFF. The chain couples TRBV6-2 or TRBV6-3 to TRBJ2-1; D unclear. The germline CDR1 and CDR2 sequences are MNHEY and SVGEGT. V lost 2 bases and J lost 1, with 6 bases in between. This CDR3 has 14 residues.

In this sample, this clonotype turned up a few times. The chain joins TRBV11-2 to TRBJ2-5, with 9 bases fitting TRBD2. Germline V CDR1 and CDR2: SGHAT, FQNNGV. The CDR3 consists of 15 residues. With V trimmed by 1 base and J by 1 base, 1 base remained unmatched. The CDR3 nucleotides read TGTGCCAGCAGCTTAGGCGGGGGGGTCCAAGAGACCCAGTACTTC. Residues: CASSLGGGVQETQYF.

This clonotype was detected many times. The rearrangement joins TRBV12-3 or TRBV12-4 to TRBJ2-5; D call uncertain. This CDR3 is built from 11 residues. Between the trimmed V and J ends, which lost 5 bases and 2 bases, there was a span of 3 bases. The CDR3 protein is CASSQQETQYF. Here the CDR3 DNA reads TGTGCCAGCAGTCAACAAGAGACCCAGTACTTC.

V and J are TRBV10-3 and TRBJ1-2, with 9 nucleotides matching TRBD1. V dropped 7 bases and J dropped 3; count of bases not matched to a gene: 9. In germline, CDR1 is ENHRY, CDR2 SYGVKD. The CDR3 runs to 15 residues. The CDR3 loop is CAITLGQGGDYGYTF. For the CDR3, the DNA is TGTGCCATCACTCTGGGACAGGGAGGGGACTATGGCTACACCTTC.

About this clonotype itself: Its ends do not fully match the called genes, so a read error is possible. The genes are TRBV2 and TRBJ2-7; D not resolved. The CDR3 length is 8 residues. Germline values: CDR1 SNHLY, CDR2 FYNNEI. The CDR3 DNA sequence: TGTGCCAGCAATTCGTACTCCTTC. Translated: CASNSYSF.

This clonotype was seen a few times. The gene calls are TRBV7-8 and TRBJ2-7; the D gene is possibly TRBD2 (6 bases). The CDR3 is 12 amino acids. V was cut by 5 bases and J by 4 bases, with 9 bases left in between. CDR1 and CDR2 (germline): SGHVS, FQNEAQ. The chain's CDR3 is CASSRGEYEQYF. In DNA form, the CDR3 reads TGTGCCAGCAGCCGCGGGGAATACGAGCAGTACTTC.

The rearrangement uses TRBV11-1 and TRBJ2-3, with a tentative D call TRBD2 (7 bases). Trimming removed 8 bases from V and 6 bases from J, with 9 bases in between. The CDR3 has 11 amino acids. CDR1 is SGHAT, CDR2 FQDESV, per germline (reference sequence). CDR3 sequence: CASGRGDTQYF. The CDR3 DNA follows: TGTGCCAGCGGGAGGGGGGATACGCAGTATTTT.

The chain employs TRBV7-2 and TRBJ1-1; the D gene is possibly TRBD1 (5 bases). In germline, CDR1 is SGHTA, CDR2 FQGNSA. The V and J ends lost 3 bases and 4 bases respectively, with 12 bases between them. The CDR3 has 14 residues. CDR3 loop: CASSLAGSGTEAFF. As DNA, the CDR3 is TGTGCCAGCAGCTTGGCAGGGTCCGGCACTGAAGCTTTCTTT. The full variable domain, rest sourced from reference TRBV7-2 and TRBJ1-1, is GAGVSQSPSNKVTEKGKDVELRCDPISGHTALYWYRQSLGQGLEFLIYFQGNSAPDKSGLPSDRFSAERTGGSVSTLTIQRTQQEDSAVYLCASSLAGSGTEAFFGQGTRLTVV.

This clonotype was seen a few times. The rearrangement links TRBV20-1 to TRBJ2-5; possibly TRBD1 for D (6 bases). There are 13 residues in the CDR3. Germline values: CDR1 DFQATT, CDR2 SNEGSKA (reference sequence). V lost 6 bases and J lost 2, with 13 bases in between. CDR3 sequence: CSAGTSKQETQYF. As DNA, the CDR3 is TGCAGTGCCGGGACAAGCAAACAAGAGACCCAGTACTTC.

The chain joins TRBV6-2 or TRBV6-3 to TRBJ1-5; D gene unclear. Trimming stripped 7 bases from V and 2 bases from J, with 18 bases between. The CDR3 loop spans 16 amino acids. The germline gives CDR1 MNHEY, CDR2 SVGEGT. The CDR3 bases are TGTGCCAGCACTCCTATGGGCGTCGGGGGCAATCAGCCCCAGCATTTT. Amino acids: CASTPMGVGGNQPQHF.

This chain uses TRBV7-2 with TRBJ2-5, with TRBD2 matching 11 bases. CDR3 length: 18 residues. Germline V CDR1 and CDR2: SGHTA, FQGNSA. With 0 bases clipped from V and 0 bases from J, the junction kept 6 bases outside the gene matches. CDR3 loop: CASSLAKASGGYQETQYF. The CDR3, as DNA: TGTGCCAGCAGCTTAGCTAAGGCTAGCGGGGGGTACCAAGAGACCCAGTACTTC.

This clonotype was recorded a few times. The rearrangement links TRBV4-1 to TRBJ1-2, with 8 bases fitting TRBD1. V dropped 2 bases and J dropped 3; count of bases not matched to a gene: 8. CDR1 and CDR2 (germline): MGHRA, YSYEKL. The CDR3 covers 16 residues. The CDR3 DNA sequence: TGCGCCAGCAGCCAAATTAGACAGGGGAGTTACTATGGCTACACCTTC. Its translation is CASSQIRQGSYYGYTF.

This clonotype has a count of ten or more. This rearrangement joins TRBV7-2 to TRBJ2-1; TRBD2 might be the D (6 bases). In germline, CDR1 is SGHTA, CDR2 FQGNSA. This CDR3 comprises 11 residues. With 5 bases removed from V and 13 bases from J, the gap between germline ends came to 12 bases. CDR3 region: CASSDGGLQFF. In DNA, the CDR3 is TGTGCCAGCAGCGACGGGGGTCTTCAGTTCTTC.

This clonotype appeared a few times. V gene TRBV7-2 combines with J gene TRBJ2-1; D ambiguous. The germline V gene has CDR1 SGHTA and CDR2 FQGNSA. Trimming stripped 5 bases from V and 5 bases from J, with 13 bases between. This CDR3 comprises 14 residues. The CDR3 is CASSRTGPNNEQFF. In DNA form, the CDR3 reads TGTGCCAGCAGCCGAACCGGACCAAACAATGAGCAGTTCTTC. Full variable domain (remainder filled in from reference TRBV7-2 and TRBJ2-1): GAGVSQSPSNKVTEKGKDVELRCDPISGHTALYWYRQSLGQGLEFLIYFQGNSAPDKSGLPSDRFSAERTGGSVSTLTIQRTQQEDSAVYLCASSRTGPNNEQFFGPGTRLTVL.

This clonotype has ten or more counts. The chain carries TRBV2 and TRBJ2-1, with unresolved D. The CDR3 contains 15 residues. The V gene's germline CDR1 is SNHLY and CDR2 FYNNEI. V lost 0 bases to trimming and J lost 6 bases, with 12 bases between them. CDR3 sequence (DNA): TGTGCCAGCAGTGAAGCGCCGGCCGCCGGCAATGAGCAGTTCTTC. It yields the protein CASSEAPAAGNEQFF.

This clonotype was seen many times. This chain links TRBV5-1 with TRBJ1-1; TRBD1 is a possible D gene (5 bases). CDR3 length: 13 amino acids. Germline loops: CDR1 SGHRS, CDR2 YFSETQ. Trimming removed 6 bases from V and 5 bases from J, with 14 bases in between. CDR3 amino acids: CASKEGQRTEAFF. DNA of the CDR3: TGCGCCAGCAAGGAGGGGCAGAGGACTGAAGCTTTCTTT.

This clonotype was seen repeatedly, ten times or more. The chain carries TRBV29-1 and TRBJ2-1; TRBD2 matches at 10 bases. With V trimmed by 3 bases and J by 3 bases, 5 bases remained unmatched. Germline CDR1 reads SQVTM; CDR2 reads ANQGSEA. The CDR3 is 15 amino acids. The CDR3 region is CSVEEVAGGYNEQFF. The CDR3 region has the DNA TGCAGCGTTGAGGAAGTAGCGGGGGGCTACAATGAGCAGTTCTTC.

This clonotype was counted only a few times. The rearrangement joins TRBV7-2 to TRBJ2-3; D is ambiguous. Trimming cost V 5 bases and J 2 bases, with 14 bases left between them. The CDR3 consists of 15 residues. Germline CDR1 is SGHTA and CDR2 is FQGNSA. The CDR3 DNA reads as TGTGCCAGCAGCCCCTGGAAGTCCCACACAGATACGCAGTATTTT. Translation: CASSPWKSHTDTQYF.

The chain is built from TRBV5-1 and TRBJ2-5, with D possibly called TRBD1 or TRBD2 (6 bases each). The V end was cut by 6 bases, the J end by 4 bases, with 16 bases between. Germline V CDR1 and CDR2: SGHRS, YFSETQ. This CDR3 has 14 residues. The CDR3 is CASKSGARGETQYF. In nucleotides, the CDR3 is TGCGCCAGCAAATCGGGGGCCAGGGGAGAGACCCAGTACTTC. Full variable domain (rest looked up from reference TRBV5-1 and TRBJ2-5): KAGVTQTPRYLIKTRGQQVTLSCSPISGHRSVSWYQQTPGQGLQFLFEYFSETQRNKGNFPGRFSGRQFSNSRSEMNVSTLELGDSALYLCASKSGARGETQYFGPGTRLLVL.

The CDR3 DNA reads TGTGCCAGCAGCTTAGGAAGGGTCAGCTCTGGAAACACCATATATTTT. Residues: CASSLGRVSSGNTIYF. This chain links TRBV7-9 with TRBJ1-3; D remains unclear. V shed 1 base and J shed 0 bases, with 10 bases lying between them. CDR3 length: 16 residues. The germline V gene encodes CDR1 SEHNR and CDR2 FQNEAQ (reference sequence).

This clonotype was detected only a few times. The chain recombines TRBV11-2 with TRBJ1-4; unclear D gene. This CDR3 has 14 amino acids. Per germline, CDR1 SGHAT and CDR2 FQNNGV. The germline V and J ends were trimmed by 2 bases and 8 bases, with 12 bases remaining between them. The CDR3 region is CASSLYGLREKLFF. DNA of the CDR3: TGTGCCAGCAGCTTATACGGCCTGAGGGAAAAACTGTTTTTT.

The chain is built from TRBV12-3 or TRBV12-4 and TRBJ1-2; perhaps TRBD1 as D (5 bases). With 4 bases removed from V and 7 bases from J, the gap between germline ends came to 13 bases. The CDR3 is made up of 13 amino acids. CDR3 in amino acids: CASSSLGRGGYTF. As DNA, the CDR3 is TGTGCCAGCAGTTCTTTGGGGCGGGGTGGCTACACCTTC.

This clonotype was seen only a few times. The chain couples TRBV11-2 to TRBJ1-1; D not certain. The V end was cut by 4 bases, the J end by 8 bases, with 8 bases between. This CDR3 has 11 residues. From germline, CDR1 is SGHAT and CDR2 FQNNGV. This CDR3 reads CASSSAGEAFF. In DNA form, the CDR3 reads TGTGCCAGCAGCTCCGCCGGGGAAGCTTTCTTT.